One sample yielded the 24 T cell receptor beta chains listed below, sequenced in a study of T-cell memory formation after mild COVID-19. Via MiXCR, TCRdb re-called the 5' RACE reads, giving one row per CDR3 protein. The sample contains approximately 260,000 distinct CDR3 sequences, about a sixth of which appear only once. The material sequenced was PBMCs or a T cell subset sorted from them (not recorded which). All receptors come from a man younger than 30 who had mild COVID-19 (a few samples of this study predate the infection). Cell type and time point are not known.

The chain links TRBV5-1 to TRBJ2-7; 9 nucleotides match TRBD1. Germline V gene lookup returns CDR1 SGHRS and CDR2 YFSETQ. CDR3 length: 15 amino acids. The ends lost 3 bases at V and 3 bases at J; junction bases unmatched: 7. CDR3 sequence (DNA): TGCGCCAGCAGCTCACCTGGACAGGGGAACTACGAGCAGTACTTC. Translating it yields CASSSPGQGNYEQYF.

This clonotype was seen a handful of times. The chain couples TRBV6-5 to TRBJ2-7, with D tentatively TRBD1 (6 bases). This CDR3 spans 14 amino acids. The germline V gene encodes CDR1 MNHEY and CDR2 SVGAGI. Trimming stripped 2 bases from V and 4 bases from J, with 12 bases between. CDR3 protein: CASSYRQGPYEQYF. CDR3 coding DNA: TGTGCCAGCAGTTACAGGCAGGGGCCATACGAGCAGTACTTC.

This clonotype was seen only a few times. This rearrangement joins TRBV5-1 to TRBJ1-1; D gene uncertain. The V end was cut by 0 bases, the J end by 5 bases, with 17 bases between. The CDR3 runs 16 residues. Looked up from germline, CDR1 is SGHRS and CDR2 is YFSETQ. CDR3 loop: CASSLVGSAGGTEAFF. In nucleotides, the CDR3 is TGCGCCAGCAGCTTGGTGGGCTCCGCCGGAGGAACTGAAGCTTTCTTT.

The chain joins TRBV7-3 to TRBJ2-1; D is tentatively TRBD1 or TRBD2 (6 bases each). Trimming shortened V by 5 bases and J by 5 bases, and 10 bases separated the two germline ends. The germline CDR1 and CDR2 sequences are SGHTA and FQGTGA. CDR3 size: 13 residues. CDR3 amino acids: CASSPGANNEQFF. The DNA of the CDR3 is TGTGCCAGCAGCCCGGGGGCAAACAATGAGCAGTTCTTC. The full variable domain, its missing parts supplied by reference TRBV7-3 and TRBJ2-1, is GAGVSQTPSNKVTEKGKYVELRCDPISGHTALYWYRQSLGQGPEFLIYFQGTGAADDSGLPNDRFFAVRPEGSVSTLKIQRTERGDSAVYLCASSPGANNEQFFGPGTRLTVL.

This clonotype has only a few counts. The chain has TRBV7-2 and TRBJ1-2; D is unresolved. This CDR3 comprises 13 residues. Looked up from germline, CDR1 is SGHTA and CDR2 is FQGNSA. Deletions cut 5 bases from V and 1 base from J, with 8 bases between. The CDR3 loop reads CASSPTNNYGYTF. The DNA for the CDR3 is TGTGCCAGCAGCCCGACCAATAACTATGGCTACACCTTC.

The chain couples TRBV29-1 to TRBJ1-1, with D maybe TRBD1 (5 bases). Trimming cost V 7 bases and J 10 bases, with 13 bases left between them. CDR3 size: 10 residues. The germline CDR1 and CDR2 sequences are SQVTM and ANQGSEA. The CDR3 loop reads CSASGNRAFF. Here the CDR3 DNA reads TGCAGCGCATCAGGGAATCGAGCTTTCTTT. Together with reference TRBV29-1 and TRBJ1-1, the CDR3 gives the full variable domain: SAVISQKPSRDICQRGTSLTIQCQVDSQVTMMFWYRQQPGQSLTLIATANQGSEATYESGFVIDKFPISRPNLTFSTLTVSNMSPEDSSIYLCSASGNRAFFGQGTRLTVV.

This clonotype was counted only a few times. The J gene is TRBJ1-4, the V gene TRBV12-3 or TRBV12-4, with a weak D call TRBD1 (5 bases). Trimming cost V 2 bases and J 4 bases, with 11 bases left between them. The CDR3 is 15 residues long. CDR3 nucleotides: TGTGCCAGCAGTTTAAGGGCAGGGAATAATGAAAAACTGTTTTTT. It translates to CASSLRAGNNEKLFF.

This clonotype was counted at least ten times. The CDR3 DNA follows: TGTGCCGCTTCCTCGACAGGGGGTACCGGGGAGCTGTTTTTT. Amino acid sequence: CAASSTGGTGELFF. The rearrangement links TRBV15 to TRBJ2-2, with 9 bases that match TRBD1. V trimming: 11 bases; J trimming: 5 bases; junction bases outside the gene matches: 9. The CDR3 covers 14 residues. Germline values: CDR1 LNHNV, CDR2 YYDKDF (reference sequence). Filled out from reference TRBV15 and TRBJ2-2, the complete variable domain reads DAMVIQNPRYQVTQFGKPVTLSCSQTLNHNVMYWYQQKSSQAPKLLFHYYDKDFNNEADTPDNFQSRRPNTSFCFLDIRSPGLGDTAMYLCAASSTGGTGELFFGEGSRLTVL.

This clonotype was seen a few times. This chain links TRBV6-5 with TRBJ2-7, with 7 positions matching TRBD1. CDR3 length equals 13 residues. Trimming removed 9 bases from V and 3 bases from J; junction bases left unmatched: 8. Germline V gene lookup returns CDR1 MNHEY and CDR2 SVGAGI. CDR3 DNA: TGTGCCAGTTGGACAGGAGGACTCTACGAGCAGTACTTC. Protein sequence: CASWTGGLYEQYF.

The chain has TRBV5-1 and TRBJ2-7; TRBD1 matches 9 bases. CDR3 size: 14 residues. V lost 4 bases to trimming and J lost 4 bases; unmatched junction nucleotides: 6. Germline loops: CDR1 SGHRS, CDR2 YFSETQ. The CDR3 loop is CASSVGQGNYEQYV. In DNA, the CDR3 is TGCGCCAGCAGCGTTGGACAGGGGAATTACGAGCAGTACGTC.

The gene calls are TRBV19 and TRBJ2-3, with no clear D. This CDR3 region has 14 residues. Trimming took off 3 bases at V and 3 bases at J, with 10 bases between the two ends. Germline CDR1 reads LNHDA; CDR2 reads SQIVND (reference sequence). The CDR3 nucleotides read TGTGCCAGTAGTATTCCCCAGCGTACAGATACGCAGTATTTT. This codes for CASSIPQRTDTQYF.

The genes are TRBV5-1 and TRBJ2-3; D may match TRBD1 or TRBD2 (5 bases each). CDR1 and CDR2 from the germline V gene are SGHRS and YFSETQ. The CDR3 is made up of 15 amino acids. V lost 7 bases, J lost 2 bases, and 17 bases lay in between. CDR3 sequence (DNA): TGCGCCAGCGGAAGGGTGGGGGTCCCCACAGATACGCAGTATTTT. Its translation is CASGRVGVPTDTQYF.

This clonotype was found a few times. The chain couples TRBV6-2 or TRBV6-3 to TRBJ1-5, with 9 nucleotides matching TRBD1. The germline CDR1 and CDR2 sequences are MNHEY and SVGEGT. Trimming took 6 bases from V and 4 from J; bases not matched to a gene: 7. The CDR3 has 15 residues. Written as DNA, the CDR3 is TGTGCCAGCAGCTACGGGACAGGGAGGAATCAGCCCCAGCATTTT. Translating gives CASSYGTGRNQPQHF.

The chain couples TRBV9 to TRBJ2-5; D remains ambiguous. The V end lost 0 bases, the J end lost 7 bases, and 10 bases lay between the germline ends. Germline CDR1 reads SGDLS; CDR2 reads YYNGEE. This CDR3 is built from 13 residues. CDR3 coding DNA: TGTGCCAGCAGCGTAGTTGATCTCGGGACCCAGTACTTC. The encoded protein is CASSVVDLGTQYF.

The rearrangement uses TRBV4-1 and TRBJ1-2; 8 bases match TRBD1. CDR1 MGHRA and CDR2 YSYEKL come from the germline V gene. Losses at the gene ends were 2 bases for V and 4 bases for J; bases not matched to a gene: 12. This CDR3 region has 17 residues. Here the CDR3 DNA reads TGCGCCAGCAGCCAACTCCCTACCCCAGGGGGCGGCTATGGCTACACCTTC. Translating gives CASSQLPTPGGGYGYTF.

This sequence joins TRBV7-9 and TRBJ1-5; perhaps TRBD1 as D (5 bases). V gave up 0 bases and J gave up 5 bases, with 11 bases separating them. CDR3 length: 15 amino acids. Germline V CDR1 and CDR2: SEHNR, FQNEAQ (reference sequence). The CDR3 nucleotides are TGTGCCAGCAGCTTAGCAGGGGTGGGGGATCAGCCCCAGCATTTT. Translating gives CASSLAGVGDQPQHF.

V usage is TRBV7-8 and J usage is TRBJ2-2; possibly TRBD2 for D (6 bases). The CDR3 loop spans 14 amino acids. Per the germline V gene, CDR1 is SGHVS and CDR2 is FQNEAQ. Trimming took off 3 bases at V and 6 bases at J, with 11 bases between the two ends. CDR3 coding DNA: TGTGCCAGCAGCTTGTCGGGGGTGGCCGGGGAGCTGTTTTTT. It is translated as CASSLSGVAGELFF.

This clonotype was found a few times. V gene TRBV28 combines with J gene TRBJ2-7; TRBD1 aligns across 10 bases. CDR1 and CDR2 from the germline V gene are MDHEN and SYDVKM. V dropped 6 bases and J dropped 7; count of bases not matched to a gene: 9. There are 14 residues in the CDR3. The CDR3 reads CASRGTGVAWEQYV. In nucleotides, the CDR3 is TGTGCCAGCAGGGGGACAGGGGTTGCTTGGGAGCAGTACGTC.

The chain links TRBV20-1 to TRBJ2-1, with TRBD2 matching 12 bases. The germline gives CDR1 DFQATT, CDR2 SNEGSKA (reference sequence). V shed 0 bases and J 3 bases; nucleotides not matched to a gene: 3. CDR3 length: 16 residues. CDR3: CSARDALAGGYNEQFF. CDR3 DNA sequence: TGCAGTGCTAGAGATGCACTAGCGGGGGGCTACAATGAGCAGTTCTTC.

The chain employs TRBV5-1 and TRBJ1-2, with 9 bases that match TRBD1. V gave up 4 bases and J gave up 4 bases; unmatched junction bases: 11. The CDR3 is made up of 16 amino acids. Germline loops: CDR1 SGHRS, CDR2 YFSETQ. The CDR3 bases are TGCGCCAGCAGCCTGCAGGGACAGGGAGGATTCTATGGCTACACCTTC. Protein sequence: CASSLQGQGGFYGYTF.

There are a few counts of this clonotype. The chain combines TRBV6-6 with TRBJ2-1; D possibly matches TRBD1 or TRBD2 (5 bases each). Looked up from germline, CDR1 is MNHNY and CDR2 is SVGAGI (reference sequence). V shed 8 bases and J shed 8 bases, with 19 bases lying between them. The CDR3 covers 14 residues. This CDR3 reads CASGGRQLRDEQFF. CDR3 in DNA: TGTGCCAGCGGGGGAAGGCAGCTTAGGGATGAGCAGTTCTTC.

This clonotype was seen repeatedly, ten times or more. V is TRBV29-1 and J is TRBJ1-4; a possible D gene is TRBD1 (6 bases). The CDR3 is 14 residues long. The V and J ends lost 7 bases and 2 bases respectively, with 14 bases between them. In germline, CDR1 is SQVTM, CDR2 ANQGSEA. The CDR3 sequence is CSGTLQGTNEKLFF. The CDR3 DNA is TGCAGCGGTACCCTGCAGGGGACTAATGAAAAACTGTTTTTT.

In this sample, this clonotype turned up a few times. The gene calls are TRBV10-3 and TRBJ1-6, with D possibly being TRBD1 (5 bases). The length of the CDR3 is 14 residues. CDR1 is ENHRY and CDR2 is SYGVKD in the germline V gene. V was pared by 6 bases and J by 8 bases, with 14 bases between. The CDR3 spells CAISPGPQDSPLHF. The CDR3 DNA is TGTGCCATCAGCCCGGGACCCCAGGATTCACCCCTCCACTTT.

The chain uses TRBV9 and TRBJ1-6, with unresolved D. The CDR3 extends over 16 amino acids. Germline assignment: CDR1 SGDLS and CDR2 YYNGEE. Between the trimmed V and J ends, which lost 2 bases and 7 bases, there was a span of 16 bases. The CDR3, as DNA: TGTGCCAGCAGCGTCAGTGGAGGGTTAGCAAATTCACCCCTCCACTTT. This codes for CASSVSGGLANSPLHF.